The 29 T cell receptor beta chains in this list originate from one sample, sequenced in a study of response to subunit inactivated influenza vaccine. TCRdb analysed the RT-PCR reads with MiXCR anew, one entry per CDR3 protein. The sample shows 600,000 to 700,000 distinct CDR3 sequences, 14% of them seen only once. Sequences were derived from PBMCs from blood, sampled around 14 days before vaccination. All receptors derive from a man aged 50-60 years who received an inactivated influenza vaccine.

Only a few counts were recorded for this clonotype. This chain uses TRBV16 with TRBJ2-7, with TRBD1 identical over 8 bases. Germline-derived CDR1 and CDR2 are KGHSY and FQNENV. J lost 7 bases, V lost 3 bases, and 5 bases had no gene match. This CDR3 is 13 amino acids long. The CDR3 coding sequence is TGTGCCAGCAGCCACAGGACAGGGAATGAGCAGTACTTC. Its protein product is CASSHRTGNEQYF.

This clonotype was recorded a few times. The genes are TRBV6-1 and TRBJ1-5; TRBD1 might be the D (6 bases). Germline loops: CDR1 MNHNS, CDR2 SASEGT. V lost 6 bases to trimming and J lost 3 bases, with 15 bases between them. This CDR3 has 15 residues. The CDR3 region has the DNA TGTGCCAGCAGCGCCGGGACATCCTCCAATCAGCCCCAGCATTTT. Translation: CASSAGTSSNQPQHF.

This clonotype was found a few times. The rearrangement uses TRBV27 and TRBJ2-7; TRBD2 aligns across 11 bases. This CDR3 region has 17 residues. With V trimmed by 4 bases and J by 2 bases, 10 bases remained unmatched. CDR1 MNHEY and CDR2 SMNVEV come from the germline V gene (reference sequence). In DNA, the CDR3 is TGTGCCAGCAGTTCCCTAGCGGGAGGACCTCTGACCTACGAGCAGTACTTC. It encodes CASSSLAGGPLTYEQYF.

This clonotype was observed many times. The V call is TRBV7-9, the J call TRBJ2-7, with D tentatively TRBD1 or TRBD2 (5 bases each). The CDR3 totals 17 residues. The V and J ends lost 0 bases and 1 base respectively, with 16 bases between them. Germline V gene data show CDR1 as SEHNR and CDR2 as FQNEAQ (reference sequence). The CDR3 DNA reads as TGTGCCAGCAGCTTAGCGCGTTCGGGGCCTCTGTCCTACGAGCAGTACTTC. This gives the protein CASSLARSGPLSYEQYF.

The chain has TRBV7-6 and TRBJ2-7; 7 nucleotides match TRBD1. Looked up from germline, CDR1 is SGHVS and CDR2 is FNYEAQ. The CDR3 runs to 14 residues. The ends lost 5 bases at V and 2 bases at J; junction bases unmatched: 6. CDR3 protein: CASSRQTGTYEQYF. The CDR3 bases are TGTGCCAGCAGCCGTCAGACAGGGACCTACGAGCAGTACTTC. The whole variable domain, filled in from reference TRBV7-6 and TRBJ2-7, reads GAGVSQSPRYKVTKRGQDVALRCDPISGHVSLYWYRQALGQGPEFLTYFNYEAQQDKSGLPNDRFSAERPEGSISTLTIQRTEQRDSAMYRCASSRQTGTYEQYFGPGTRLTVT.

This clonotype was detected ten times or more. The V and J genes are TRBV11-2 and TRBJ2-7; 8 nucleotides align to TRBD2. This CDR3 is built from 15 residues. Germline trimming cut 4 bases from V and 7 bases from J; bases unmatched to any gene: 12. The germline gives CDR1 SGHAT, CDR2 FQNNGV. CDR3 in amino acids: CASSSLAGRPQEQYF. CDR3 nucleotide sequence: TGTGCCAGCAGCTCGCTAGCGGGCCGCCCCCAAGAGCAGTACTTC. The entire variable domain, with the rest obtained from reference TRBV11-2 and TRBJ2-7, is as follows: EAGVAQSPRYKIIEKRQSVAFWCNPISGHATLYWYQQILGQGPKLLIQFQNNGVVDDSQLPKDRFSAERLKGVDSTLKIQPAKLEDSAVYLCASSSLAGRPQEQYFGPGTRLTVT.

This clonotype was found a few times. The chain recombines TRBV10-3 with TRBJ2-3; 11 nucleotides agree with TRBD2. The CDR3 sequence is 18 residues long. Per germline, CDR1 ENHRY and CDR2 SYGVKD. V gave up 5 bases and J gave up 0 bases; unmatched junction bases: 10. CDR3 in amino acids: CAISTPTSGGPSTDTQYF. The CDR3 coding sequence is TGTGCCATCAGTACCCCTACTAGCGGGGGACCTAGCACAGATACGCAGTATTTT.

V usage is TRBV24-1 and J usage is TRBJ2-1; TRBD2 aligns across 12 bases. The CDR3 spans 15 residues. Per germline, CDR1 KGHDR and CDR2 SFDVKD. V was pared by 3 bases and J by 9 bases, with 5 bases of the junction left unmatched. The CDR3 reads CATSDRLAGVGEQFF. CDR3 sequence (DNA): TGTGCCACCAGTGATCGACTAGCGGGAGTGGGTGAGCAGTTCTTC.

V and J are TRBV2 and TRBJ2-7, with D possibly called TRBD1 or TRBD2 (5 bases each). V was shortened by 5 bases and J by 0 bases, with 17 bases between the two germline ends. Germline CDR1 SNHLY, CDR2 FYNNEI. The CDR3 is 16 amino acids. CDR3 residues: CASSPSPGATSYEQYF. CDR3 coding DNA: TGTGCCAGCAGTCCCTCCCCCGGGGCGACCTCCTACGAGCAGTACTTC.

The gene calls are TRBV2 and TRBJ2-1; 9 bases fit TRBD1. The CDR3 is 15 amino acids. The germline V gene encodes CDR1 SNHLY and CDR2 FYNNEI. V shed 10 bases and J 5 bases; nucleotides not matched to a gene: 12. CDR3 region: CATLPAGTGNNEQFF. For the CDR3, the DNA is TGTGCCACCCTACCCGCCGGGACAGGGAACAATGAGCAGTTCTTC. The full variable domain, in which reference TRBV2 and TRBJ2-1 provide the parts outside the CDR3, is EPEVTQTPSHQVTQMGQEVILRCVPISNHLYFYWYRQILGQKVEFLVSFYNNEISEKSEIFDDQFSVERPDGSNFTLKIRSTKLEDSAMYFCATLPAGTGNNEQFFGPGTRLTVL.

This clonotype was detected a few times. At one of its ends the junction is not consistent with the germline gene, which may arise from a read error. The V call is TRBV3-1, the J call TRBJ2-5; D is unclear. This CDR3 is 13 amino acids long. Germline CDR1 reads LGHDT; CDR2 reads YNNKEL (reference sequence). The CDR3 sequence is CASSQDRSVRVDF. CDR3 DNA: TGTGCCAGCAGCCAAGATCGCTCAGTCCGAGTGGACTTC.

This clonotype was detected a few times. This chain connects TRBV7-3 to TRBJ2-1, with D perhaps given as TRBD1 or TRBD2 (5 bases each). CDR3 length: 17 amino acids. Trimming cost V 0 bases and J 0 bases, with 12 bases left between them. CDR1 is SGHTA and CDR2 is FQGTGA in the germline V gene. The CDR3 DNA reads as TGTGCCAGCAGCTTAACCATAGGGACGGTCTCCTACAATGAGCAGTTCTTC. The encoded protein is CASSLTIGTVSYNEQFF.

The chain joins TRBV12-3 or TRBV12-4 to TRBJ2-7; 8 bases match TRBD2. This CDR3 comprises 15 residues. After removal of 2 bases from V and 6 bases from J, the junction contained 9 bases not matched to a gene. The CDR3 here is CASSLRREGQSEQYF. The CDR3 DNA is TGTGCCAGCAGTTTAAGACGGGAGGGCCAAAGCGAGCAGTACTTC.

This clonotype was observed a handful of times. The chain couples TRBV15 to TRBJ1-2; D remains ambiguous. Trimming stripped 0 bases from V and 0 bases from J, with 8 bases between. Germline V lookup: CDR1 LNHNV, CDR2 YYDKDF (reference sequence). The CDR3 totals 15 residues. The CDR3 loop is CATSRDYRANYGYTF. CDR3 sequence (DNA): TGTGCCACCAGCAGAGATTACCGGGCTAACTATGGCTACACCTTC.

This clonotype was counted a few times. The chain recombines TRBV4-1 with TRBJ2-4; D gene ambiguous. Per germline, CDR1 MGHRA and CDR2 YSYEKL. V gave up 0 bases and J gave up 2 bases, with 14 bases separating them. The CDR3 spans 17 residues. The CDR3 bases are TGCGCCAGCAGCCAAGATTCCGTCCGACTGACCAAAAACATTCAGTACTTC. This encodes CASSQDSVRLTKNIQYF.

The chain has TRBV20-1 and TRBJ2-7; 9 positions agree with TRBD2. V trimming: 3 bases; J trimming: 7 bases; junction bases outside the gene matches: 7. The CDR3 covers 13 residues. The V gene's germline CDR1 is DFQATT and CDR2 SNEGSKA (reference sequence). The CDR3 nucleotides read TGCAGTGCTAGGGTAGCGGGAGTGTGGGAGCAGTACTTC. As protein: CSARVAGVWEQYF.

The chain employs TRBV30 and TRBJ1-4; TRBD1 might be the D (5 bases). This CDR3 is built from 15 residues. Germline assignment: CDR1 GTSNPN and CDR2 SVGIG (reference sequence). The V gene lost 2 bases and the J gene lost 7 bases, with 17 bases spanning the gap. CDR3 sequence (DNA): TGTGCCTGGAGTTCTCCGGGGACTGTTCGTGAAAAACTGTTTTTT. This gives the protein CAWSSPGTVREKLFF. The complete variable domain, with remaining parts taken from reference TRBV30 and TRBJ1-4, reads SQTIHQWPATLVQPVGSPLSLECTVEGTSNPNLYWYRQAAGRGLQLLFYSVGIGQISSEVPQNLSASRPQDRQFILSSKKLLLSDSGFYLCAWSSPGTVREKLFFGSGTQLSVL.

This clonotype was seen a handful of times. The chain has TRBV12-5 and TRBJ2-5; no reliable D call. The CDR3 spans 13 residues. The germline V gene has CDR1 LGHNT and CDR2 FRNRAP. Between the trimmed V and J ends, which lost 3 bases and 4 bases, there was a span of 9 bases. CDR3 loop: CASGLEGRETQYF. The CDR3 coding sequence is TGTGCTAGTGGTTTAGAAGGGCGAGAGACCCAGTACTTC.

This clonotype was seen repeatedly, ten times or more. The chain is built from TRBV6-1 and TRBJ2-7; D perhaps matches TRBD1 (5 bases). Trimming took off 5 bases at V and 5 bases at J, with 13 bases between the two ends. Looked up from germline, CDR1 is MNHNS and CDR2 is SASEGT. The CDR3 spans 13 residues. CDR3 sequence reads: CASSRQSTNEQYF. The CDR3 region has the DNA TGTGCCAGCAGTCGACAGAGTACTAACGAGCAGTACTTC.

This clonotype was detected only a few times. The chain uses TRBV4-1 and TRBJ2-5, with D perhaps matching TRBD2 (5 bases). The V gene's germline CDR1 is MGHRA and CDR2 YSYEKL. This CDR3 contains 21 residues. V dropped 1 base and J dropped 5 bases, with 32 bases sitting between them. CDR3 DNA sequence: TGCGCCAGCAGCCAAGTCATAACAGATGGACTCCCTTTGAATCGTGAGGAGACCCAGTACTTC. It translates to CASSQVITDGLPLNREETQYF.

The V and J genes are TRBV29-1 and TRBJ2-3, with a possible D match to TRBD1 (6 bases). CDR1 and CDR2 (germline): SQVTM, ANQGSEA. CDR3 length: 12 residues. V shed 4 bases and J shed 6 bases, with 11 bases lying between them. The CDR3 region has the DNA TGCAGCGTTGTGGAGACAGGTGATACGCAGTATTTT. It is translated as CSVVETGDTQYF.

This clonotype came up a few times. This CDR3 reads CASGLGGSNQPQHF. CDR3 bases: TGTGCTAGTGGTTTAGGGGGGAGCAATCAGCCCCAGCATTTT. This rearrangement joins TRBV12-5 to TRBJ1-5; TRBD1 is a possible D gene (6 bases). Deletions cut 3 bases from V and 1 base from J, with 7 bases between. The germline V gene has CDR1 LGHNT and CDR2 FRNRAP. This CDR3 comprises 14 residues.

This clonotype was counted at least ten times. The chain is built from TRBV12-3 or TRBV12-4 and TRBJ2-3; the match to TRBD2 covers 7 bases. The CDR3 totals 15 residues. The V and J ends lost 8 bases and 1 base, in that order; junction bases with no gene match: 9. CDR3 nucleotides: TGTGCCAGCCGCTTAGGCGGGGGAGGCACAGATACGCAGTATTTT. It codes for CASRLGGGGTDTQYF.

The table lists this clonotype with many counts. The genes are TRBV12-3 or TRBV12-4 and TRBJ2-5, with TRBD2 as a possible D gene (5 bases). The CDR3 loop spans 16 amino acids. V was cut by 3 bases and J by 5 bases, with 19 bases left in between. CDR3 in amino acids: CASSFASGNIGETQYF. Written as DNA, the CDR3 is TGTGCCAGCAGTTTCGCGTCGGGGAATATCGGGGAGACCCAGTACTTC.

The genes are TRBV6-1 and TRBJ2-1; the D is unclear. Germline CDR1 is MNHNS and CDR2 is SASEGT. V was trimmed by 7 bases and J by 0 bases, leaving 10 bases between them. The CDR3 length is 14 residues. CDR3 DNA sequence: TGTGCCAGCACCCTGGACGGCTCCTACAATGAGCAGTTCTTC. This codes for CASTLDGSYNEQFF.

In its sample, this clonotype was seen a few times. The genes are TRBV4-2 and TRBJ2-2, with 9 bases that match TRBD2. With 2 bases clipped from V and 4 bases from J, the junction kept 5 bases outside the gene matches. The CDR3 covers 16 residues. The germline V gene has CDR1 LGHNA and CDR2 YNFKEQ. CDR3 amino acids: CASSQLGLAVTGELFF. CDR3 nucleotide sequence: TGTGCCAGCAGCCAACTGGGACTAGCAGTCACCGGGGAGCTGTTTTTT.

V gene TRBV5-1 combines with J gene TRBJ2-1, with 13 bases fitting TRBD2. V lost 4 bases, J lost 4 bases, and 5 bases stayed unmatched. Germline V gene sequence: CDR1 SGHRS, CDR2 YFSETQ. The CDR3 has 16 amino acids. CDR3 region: CASSTGLAGVYNEQFF. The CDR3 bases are TGCGCCAGCAGCACCGGACTAGCGGGAGTGTACAATGAGCAGTTCTTC.

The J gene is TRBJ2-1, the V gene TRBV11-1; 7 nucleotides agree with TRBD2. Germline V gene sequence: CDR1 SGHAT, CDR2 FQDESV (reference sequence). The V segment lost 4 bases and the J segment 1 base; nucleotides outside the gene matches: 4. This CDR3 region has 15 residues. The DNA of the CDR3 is TGTGCCAGCAGCTCGGGACTACGTTCCTACAATGAGCAGTTCTTC. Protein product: CASSSGLRSYNEQFF.

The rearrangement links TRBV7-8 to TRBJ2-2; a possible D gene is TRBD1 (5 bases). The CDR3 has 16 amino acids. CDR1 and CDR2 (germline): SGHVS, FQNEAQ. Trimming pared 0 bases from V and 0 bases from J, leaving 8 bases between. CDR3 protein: CASSLARVTNTGELFF. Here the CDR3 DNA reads TGTGCCAGCAGCTTAGCCAGGGTAACGAACACCGGGGAGCTGTTTTTT.